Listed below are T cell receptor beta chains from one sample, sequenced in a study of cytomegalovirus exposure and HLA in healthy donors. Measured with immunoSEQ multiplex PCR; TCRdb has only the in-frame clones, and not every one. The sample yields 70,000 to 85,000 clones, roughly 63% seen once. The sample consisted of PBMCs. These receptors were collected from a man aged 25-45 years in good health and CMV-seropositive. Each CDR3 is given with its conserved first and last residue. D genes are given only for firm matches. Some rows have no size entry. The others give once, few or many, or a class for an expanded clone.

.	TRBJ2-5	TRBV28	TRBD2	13	CASSLLGTRTQYF	TGTGCCAGCAGTTTGCTTGGGACTAGGACCCAGTACTTC
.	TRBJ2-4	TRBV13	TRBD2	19	CASSLEGGLAGSNKNIQYF	TGTGCCAGCAGCTTAGAGGGCGGACTAGCGGGGAGCAATAAAAACATTCAGTACTTC
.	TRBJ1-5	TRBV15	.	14	CATSRDRVQQPQHF	TGTGCCACCAGCAGAGACAGGGTCCAGCAGCCCCAGCATTTT
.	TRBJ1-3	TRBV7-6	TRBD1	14	CASSLQGIGNTIYF	TGTGCCAGCAGTCTACAGGGGATTGGAAACACCATATATTTT
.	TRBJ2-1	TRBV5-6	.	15	CASSQEEPAYNEQFF	TGTGCCAGCAGCCAGGAGGAACCAGCCTACAATGAGCAGTTCTTC
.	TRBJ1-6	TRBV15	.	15	CATSKGAVENSPLHF	TGTGCCACCAGCAAAGGGGCGGTAGAAAATTCACCCCTCCACTTT
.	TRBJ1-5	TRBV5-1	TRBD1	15	CASSPTGVGNQPQHF	TGCGCCAGCAGCCCGACAGGGGTGGGCAATCAGCCCCAGCATTTT
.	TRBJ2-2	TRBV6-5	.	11	CASLGGRELFF	TGTGCCAGCCTAGGGGGAAGGGAGCTGTTTTTT
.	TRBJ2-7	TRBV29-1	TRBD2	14	CSVALAGGPYEQYF	TGCAGCGTTGCACTAGCGGGGGGGCCCTACGAGCAGTACTTC
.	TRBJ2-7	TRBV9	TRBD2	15	CASSLGSSGNYEQYF	TGTGCCAGCAGCCTCGGGAGTAGCGGGAACTACGAGCAGTACTTC
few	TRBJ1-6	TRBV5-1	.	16	CASSSTSDRNNSPLHF	TGCGCCAGCAGCTCCACTTCTGACAGAAATAATTCACCCCTCCACTTT
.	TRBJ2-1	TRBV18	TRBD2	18	CASSPLAGGSGSYNEQFF	TGTGCCAGCTCACCACTAGCGGGGGGGTCCGGCTCCTACAATGAGCAGTTCTTC
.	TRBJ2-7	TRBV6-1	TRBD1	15	CASRLQGTYSYEQYF	TGTGCCAGCAGACTACAGGGGACCTATTCCTACGAGCAGTACTTC
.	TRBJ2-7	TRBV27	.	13	CASSYTQDTEQYF	TGTGCCAGCAGTTACACCCAGGATACAGAGCAGTACTTC
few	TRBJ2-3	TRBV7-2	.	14	CASRRGLKTDTQYF	TGTGCCAGCAGAAGAGGGTTAAAGACAGATACGCAGTATTTT
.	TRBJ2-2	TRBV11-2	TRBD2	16	CASSLDGGEVTGELFF	TGTGCCAGCAGCTTAGATGGGGGGGAGGTCACCGGGGAGCTGTTTTTT
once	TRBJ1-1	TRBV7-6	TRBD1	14	CASSLKDRGTEAFF	TGTGCCAGCAGCTTAAAGGACAGGGGGACTGAAGCTTTCTTT
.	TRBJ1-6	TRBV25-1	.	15	CASSETRVPNSPLHF	TGTGCCAGCAGTGAGACCAGGGTCCCCAATTCACCCCTCCACTTT
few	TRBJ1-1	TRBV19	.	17	CASSTTTGRGVNTEAFF	TGTGCCAGTAGTACAACGACAGGCCGTGGGGTGAACACTGAAGCTTTCTTT
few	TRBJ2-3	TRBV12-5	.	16	CASGLVHGQSTDTQYF	TGTGCTAGTGGTTTGGTACATGGCCAGAGCACAGATACGCAGTATTTT
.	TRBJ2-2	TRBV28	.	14	CATKRQANTGELFF	TGTGCCACCAAAAGACAGGCTAACACCGGGGAGCTGTTTTTT
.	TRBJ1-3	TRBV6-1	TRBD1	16	CASSVQGDLSGNTIYF	TGTGCCAGCAGTGTTCAGGGGGACCTCTCTGGAAACACCATATATTTT
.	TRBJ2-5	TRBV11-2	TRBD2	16	CASSSGLAGGQETQYF	TGTGCCAGCAGCTCCGGACTAGCGGGGGGCCAAGAGACCCAGTACTTC
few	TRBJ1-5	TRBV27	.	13	CASSTGLIQPQHF	TGTGCCAGCAGCACAGGGTTAATCCAGCCCCAGCATTTT
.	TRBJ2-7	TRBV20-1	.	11	CSASSGYEQYF	TGCAGTGCTAGTAGCGGCTACGAGCAGTACTTC
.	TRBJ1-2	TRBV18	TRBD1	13	CASSPGQVYGYTF	TGTGCCAGCTCACCAGGACAGGTCTATGGCTACACCTTC
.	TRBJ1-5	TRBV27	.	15	CASRRSGTGNQPQHF	TGTGCCAGCAGAAGAAGCGGGACGGGCAATCAGCCCCAGCATTTT
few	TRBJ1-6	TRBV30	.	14	CAWRGGSYNSPLHF	TGTGCCTGGAGGGGGGGCTCCTATAATTCACCCCTCCACTTT
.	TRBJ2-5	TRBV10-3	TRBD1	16	CAISDFIDRGVETQYF	TGTGCCATCAGTGATTTTATAGACAGGGGCGTGGAGACCCAGTACTTC
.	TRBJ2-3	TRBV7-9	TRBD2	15	CASSLLAGGTDTQYF	TGTGCCAGCAGCTTACTAGCGGGGGGCACAGATACGCAGTATTTT
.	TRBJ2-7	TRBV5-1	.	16	CASSLEGEPSSYEQYF	TGCGCCAGCAGCTTAGAGGGGGAGCCAAGCTCCTACGAGCAGTACTTC
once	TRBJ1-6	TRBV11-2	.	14	CASSFSGDNSPLHF	TGTGCCAGCAGCTTTTCCGGGGATAATTCACCCCTCCACTTT
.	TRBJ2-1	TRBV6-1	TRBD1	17	CASSARTGIRVGYEQFF	TGTGCCAGCAGTGCCCGGACAGGGATACGGGTCGGCTATGAGCAGTTCTTC
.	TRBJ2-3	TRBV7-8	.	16	CASSLVGRRSTDTQYF	TGTGCCAGCAGCTTAGTAGGCAGGCGAAGCACAGATACGCAGTATTTT
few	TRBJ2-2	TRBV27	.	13	CASSLGTYGELFF	TGTGCCAGCAGCCTAGGGACTTACGGGGAGCTGTTTTTT
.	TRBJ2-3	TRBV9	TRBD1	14	CASSVGQGMDTQYF	TGTGCCAGCAGCGTGGGACAGGGGATGGATACGCAGTATTTT
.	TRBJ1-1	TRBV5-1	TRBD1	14	CASSADRGNTEAFF	TGCGCCAGCAGCGCGGACAGGGGGAACACTGAAGCTTTCTTT
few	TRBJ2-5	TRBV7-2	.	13	CASSSGGEETQYF	TGTGCCAGCAGCTCCGGCGGAGAAGAGACCCAGTACTTC
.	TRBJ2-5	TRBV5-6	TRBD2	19	CASRRSSGGADPRKETQYF	TGTGCCAGCAGGCGATCTAGCGGGGGGGCCGACCCCCGAAAAGAGACCCAGTACTTC
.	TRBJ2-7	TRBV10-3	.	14	CAISSTDLGDEQYF	TGTGCCATCAGTTCAACCGATTTAGGGGACGAGCAGTACTTC
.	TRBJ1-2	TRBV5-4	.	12	CASSKNREGYTF	TGTGCCAGCAGCAAAAACAGGGAAGGCTACACCTTC
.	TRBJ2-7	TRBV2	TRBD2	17	CASSEQASGGPTYEQYF	TGTGCCAGCAGTGAACAGGCTAGCGGGGGGCCTACCTACGAGCAGTACTTC
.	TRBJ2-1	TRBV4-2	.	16	CASSQDLASAGNEQFF	TGTGCCAGCAGCCAAGATCTAGCTAGCGCGGGGAATGAGCAGTTCTTC
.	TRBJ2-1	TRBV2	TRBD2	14	CASASGTSYNEQFF	TGTGCCAGCGCTAGCGGGACCTCCTACAATGAGCAGTTCTTC
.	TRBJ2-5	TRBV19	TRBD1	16	CASRRPGEGAGETQYF	TGTGCCAGCCGGCGCCCCGGCGAGGGGGCAGGAGAGACCCAGTACTTC